This TCR beta chain was captured by sequencing in a study of metastatic and nonmetastatic thyroid tumors. Study details: Repertoire comparisons spanned blood and tumor or nodule tissue from malignant and benign thyroid patients.

Study findings and constraints: In blood and tumor, TCR beta diversity was reportedly significantly higher in malignant thyroid tumors than in benign nodules.

The entire patient cohort was treatment-naive prior to thyroid surgery. The sample holds many counts of this clone. What it binds is unknown. The CDR3 is 14 residues long. CDR1 and CDR2 (germline): SGHNT, YYREEE (reference sequence). The V gene lost 4 bases and the J gene lost 2 bases, with 9 bases spanning the gap. TCRdb reanalyzed the PCR reads with MiXCR. The data hold tens of thousands of clones, with 17% observed a single time. This chain uses TRBV5-4 with TRBJ2-2; D tentatively reads TRBD1 or TRBD2 (5 bases each). The receptor's source is a female donor with papillary thyroid cancer or a benign thyroid nodule (not recorded which). Some clones in this sample may be carry-over from other donors' samples. The sequenced sample was tumor tissue. CDR3 protein: CASSPGPNTGELFF. In nucleotides, the CDR3 is TGTGCCAGCAGCCCGGGGCCAAACACCGGGGAGCTGTTTTTT.